The clone carrying this T cell receptor (beta chain) was counted a few times. Its cognate antigen is unknown. The V gene end was trimmed by 6 bases and the J gene end by 7 bases; junction bases not matched to a gene: 7. CDR1 and CDR2 from the germline V gene are SNHLY and FYNNEI. The CDR3 is made up of 13 amino acids. The sample belongs to a study of blood T cells in healthy people across ages. Study-level information: Template switching recovered approximately one barcoded beta molecule for every two T cells. Overall study findings and caveats: Because sorting was not performed, PBMCs prevented conclusive naive versus antigen-experienced comparison. TCR beta diversity was tightly associated with the proportion of naive T cells.

PCR was performed a second time for roughly 7 to 11 cycles using a sample-barcoded 5' primer and a J-beta primer mix. A template-switch adaptor that had 12 random nucleotides put a tag on each cDNA molecule. TCRdb re-called the 5' RACE reads through MiXCR, storing one row per CDR3 protein. The top ten clones hold around 21% of a sample with around 800,000 distinct CDR3 sequences, approximately 48% of them seen once. The sequence was collected from a man aged 60 to 75 in good health. The J gene is TRBJ1-2, the V gene TRBV2, with 8 bases identical to TRBD1. The sample comprised blood. The CDR3 DNA reads TGTGCCAGCAGGTACAGGGGGTTCCTTGGCTACACCTTC. Its translation: CASRYRGFLGYTF.